The 29 T cell receptor beta chains below all came from one sample that was sequenced in a study of blood T cell repertoires in COVID-19. Profiling relied on immunoSEQ multiplex PCR, and the TCRdb table lists in-frame clones only, not all of them. The sample has roughly 140,000 clones, 88% seen once. The sample taken for sequencing was peripheral blood. The origin of the receptors is a human donor in a cohort sampled during active COVID-19.

This CDR3 reads CASSPDRGRAKNIQYF. CDR3 nucleotide sequence: TGTGCCAGCAGTCCCGACAGGGGGCGAGCCAAAAACATTCAGTACTTC. This chain joins TRBV28 and TRBJ2-4, with 10 positions matching TRBD1. Germline V CDR1 and CDR2: MDHEN, SYDVKM. V shed 5 bases and J 0 bases; nucleotides not matched to a gene: 4. This CDR3 has 16 residues. The variable domain in full, completed from reference TRBV28 and TRBJ2-4, reads DVKVTQSSRYLVKRTGEKVFLECVQDMDHENMFWYRQDPGLGLRLIYFSYDVKMKEKGDIPEGYSVSREKKERFSLILESASTNQTSMYLCASSPDRGRAKNIQYFGAGTRLSVL.

Comments on this clone: The missing conserved phenylalanine or tryptophan at the end of this CDR3 makes a read error likely. The limits of the CDR3 on the DNA are not certain, so only TCRdb's listed CDR3 is given. The chain recombines TRBV3-1 (or the pseudogene TRBV3-2) with TRBJ2-6; the table calls TRBD2, which could not be checked here. A total of 8 residues make up the CDR3, ends included. The germline CDR1 and CDR2 sequences are LGHDT and YNNKEL (reference sequence). The CDR3 here is CASSRRLG.

V is TRBV7-9 and J is TRBJ2-7, with a tentative D call TRBD1 (6 bases). Trimming left V 6 bases short and J 0 bases short, with 27 bases between. This CDR3 spans 19 amino acids. Germline loops: CDR1 SEHNR, CDR2 FQNEAQ (reference sequence). The CDR3 reads CASSSLPGQGEFPSYEQYF. CDR3 DNA: TGTGCCAGCAGTTCTCTTCCGGGACAAGGGGAATTTCCCTCCTACGAGCAGTACTTC. The full variable domain, its missing parts supplied by reference TRBV7-9 and TRBJ2-7, is DTGVSQNPRHKITKRGQNVTFRCDPISEHNRLYWYRQTLGQGPEFLTYFQNEAQLEKSRLLSDRFSAERPKGSFSTLEIQRTEQGDSAMYLCASSSLPGQGEFPSYEQYFGPGTRLTVT.

This rearrangement joins TRBV29-1 to TRBJ2-6; possibly TRBD1 for D (5 bases). The germline V and J ends were trimmed by 4 bases and 2 bases, with 12 bases remaining between them. Per germline, CDR1 SQVTM and CDR2 ANQGSEA. The CDR3 is 15 amino acids. In DNA, the CDR3 is TGCAGCGTTGGAGCAGGGCCCACTGGGGCCAACGTCCTGACTTTC. It translates to CSVGAGPTGANVLTF.

The J gene is TRBJ1-2, the V gene TRBV19, with TRBD1 identical over 7 bases. The CDR3 is made up of 17 amino acids. Per the germline V gene, CDR1 is LNHDA and CDR2 is SQIVND (reference sequence). The junction had 10 bases not matched to a gene; V was cut back by 3 bases and J by 0 bases. CDR3 sequence (DNA): TGTGCCAGTAGTATCTCGGGACAGTTACCGGCTAACTATGGCTACACCTTC. It encodes CASSISGQLPANYGYTF. Looking up the rest from reference TRBV19 and TRBJ1-2 gives the full variable domain: DGGITQSPKYLFRKEGQNVTLSCEQNLNHDAMYWYRQDPGQGLRLIYYSQIVNDFQKGDIAEGYSVSREKKESFPLTVTSAQKNPTAFYLCASSISGQLPANYGYTFGSGTRLTVV.

The chain joins TRBV3-1 (or the pseudogene TRBV3-2) to TRBJ1-1; D ambiguous. The germline V and J ends were trimmed by 1 base and 0 bases, with 9 bases remaining between them. From germline, CDR1 is LGHDT and CDR2 YNNKEL (reference sequence). There are 15 residues in the CDR3. CDR3 DNA sequence: TGTGCCAGCAGCCAAGGTGGAGGTTTGAACACTGAAGCTTTCTTT. Its translation is CASSQGGGLNTEAFF.

The J gene is TRBJ2-1, the V gene TRBV11-1; TRBD2 is a possible D gene (5 bases). V was pared by 3 bases and J by 6 bases, with 12 bases between. This CDR3 contains 14 residues. Germline V gene data show CDR1 as SGHAT and CDR2 as FQDESV (reference sequence). CDR3 region: CASSFGELGNEQFF. In DNA form, the CDR3 reads TGTGCCAGCAGCTTCGGGGAGCTCGGCAATGAGCAGTTCTTC.

V usage is TRBV5-5 and J usage is TRBJ2-2, with D unclear. Trimming shortened V by 3 bases and J by 5 bases, and 26 bases separated the two germline ends. The CDR3 contains 19 residues. CDR1 is SGHKS, CDR2 YYEKEE, per germline (reference sequence). CDR3 sequence reads: CASSSSSRGANTRTGELFF. Here the CDR3 DNA reads TGTGCCAGCAGCTCATCATCTCGTGGAGCAAATACAAGGACCGGGGAGCTGTTTTTT.

The rearrangement joins TRBV6-5 to TRBJ1-1; 7 positions match TRBD1. Germline CDR1 and CDR2: MNHEY and SVGAGI. V lost 4 bases to trimming and J lost 1 base; unmatched junction nucleotides: 9. The CDR3 runs to 16 residues. The DNA of the CDR3 is TGTGCCAGCAGTTCCCGTCGACAGGGCCCGAACACTGAAGCTTTCTTT. As protein: CASSSRRQGPNTEAFF.

The gene calls are TRBV6-5 and TRBJ2-5; D remains unclear. V lost 6 bases and J 5 bases, leaving 7 bases between the germline ends. Per germline, CDR1 MNHEY and CDR2 SVGAGI. The CDR3 loop spans 11 amino acids. CDR3 nucleotide sequence: TGTGCCAGCAGAAGTGCGGAGACCCAGTACTTC. It yields the protein CASRSAETQYF.

The chain has TRBV5-1 and TRBJ1-4; D perhaps matches TRBD1 (5 bases). The CDR3 contains 15 residues. V lost 2 bases and J lost 2, with 10 bases in between. Looked up from germline, CDR1 is SGHRS and CDR2 is YFSETQ. The chain's CDR3 is CASSFSTATNEKLFF. The CDR3 nucleotides are TGCGCCAGCAGCTTTTCGACAGCCACTAATGAAAAACTGTTTTTT.

The chain is built from TRBV5-5 and TRBJ1-6; TRBD1 matches 8 bases. V lost 4 bases to trimming and J lost 9 bases; unmatched junction nucleotides: 15. The CDR3 consists of 17 residues. Germline V gene sequence: CDR1 SGHKS, CDR2 YYEKEE (reference sequence). CDR3 residues: CASSHFAQGASSSPLHF. CDR3 DNA: TGTGCCAGCAGCCACTTTGCCCAGGGGGCTTCAAGTTCACCCCTCCACTTT.

This chain joins TRBV24-1 and TRBJ2-3; 10 bases agree with TRBD1. The CDR3 is made up of 16 amino acids. Germline assignment: CDR1 KGHDR and CDR2 SFDVKD. The trim removed 3 bases at V and 6 bases at J, leaving 8 bases unmatched. The CDR3: CATSDLTDRGVDTQYF. The CDR3 DNA sequence: TGTGCCACCAGTGATCTGACGGACAGGGGGGTTGATACGCAGTATTTT.

This sequence joins TRBV6-5 and TRBJ1-2; D unresolved. V dropped 7 bases and J dropped 4 bases, with 10 bases sitting between them. The CDR3 is 12 amino acids. CDR1 is MNHEY and CDR2 is SVGAGI in the germline V gene. The CDR3 sequence is CASKRGTYGYTF. CDR3 DNA: TGTGCCAGCAAGAGAGGTACCTATGGCTACACCTTC.

About this clone itself: At one end, the junction sequence differs from germline, possibly due to a read error. V is TRBV7-8 and J is TRBJ2-7; 9 bases map to TRBD1. The CDR3 runs 13 residues. Germline V lookup: CDR1 SGHVS, CDR2 FQNEAQ. In DNA, the CDR3 is TGTGCCAGCAGCGGGAAGGACAGGGGTCGTGTCCACTTC. Protein product: CASSGKDRGRVHF.

The chain couples TRBV11-2 to TRBJ2-3; TRBD1 agrees at 7 bases. The CDR3 has 16 amino acids. The V gene's germline CDR1 is SGHAT and CDR2 FQNNGV. With 2 bases clipped from V and 0 bases from J, the junction kept 5 bases outside the gene matches. The CDR3 is CASSLLGTASTDTQYF. CDR3 bases: TGTGCCAGCAGCTTACTGGGGACAGCTAGCACAGATACGCAGTATTTT.

This clone has more than one count but fewer than ten. The chain has TRBV2 and TRBJ1-5, with a possible D match to TRBD1 (6 bases). Germline assignment: CDR1 SNHLY and CDR2 FYNNEI. V was clipped by 6 bases and J by 0 bases, with 12 bases between them. This CDR3 is 15 amino acids long. The CDR3 loop reads CASSAQTGSNQPQHF. The CDR3 region has the DNA TGTGCCAGCAGCGCCCAGACAGGTAGCAATCAGCCCCAGCATTTT.

This sequence joins TRBV20-1 and TRBJ2-5, with unresolved D. V was pared by 5 bases and J by 4 bases, with 8 bases between. The CDR3 contains 11 residues. Germline-derived CDR1 and CDR2 are DFQATT and SNEGSKA (reference sequence). CDR3 amino acids: CSARLRETQYF. In DNA, the CDR3 is TGCAGTGCTCGGTTGAGAGAGACCCAGTACTTC.

The chain links TRBV19 to TRBJ2-4; 8 bases align to TRBD2. Germline lookup yields CDR1 LNHDA and CDR2 SQIVND (reference sequence). Trimming cost V 5 bases and J 3 bases; bases outside gene matches: 12. The CDR3 sequence is 17 residues long. CDR3 loop: CASSYRGGADVKNIQYF. CDR3 in DNA: TGTGCCAGTAGTTATCGGGGGGGGGCCGACGTCAAAAACATTCAGTACTTC.

This clone was seen a handful of times. The rearrangement joins TRBV4-2 to TRBJ2-5, with D possibly matching TRBD2 (5 bases). Trimming took off 0 bases at V and 3 bases at J, with 11 bases between the two ends. CDR1 LGHNA and CDR2 YNFKEQ come from the germline V gene. CDR3 length: 15 amino acids. The CDR3 here is CASSQDGNTEETQYF. The DNA of the CDR3 is TGTGCCAGCAGCCAAGACGGGAATACCGAAGAGACCCAGTACTTC.

The chain carries TRBV6-6 and TRBJ2-3; maybe TRBD1 (5 bases). The CDR3 consists of 16 residues. V lost 5 bases and J 0 bases, leaving 15 bases between the germline ends. From germline, CDR1 is MNHNY and CDR2 SVGAGI (reference sequence). This CDR3 reads CASSPREIGSTDTQYF. The CDR3 coding sequence is TGTGCCAGCAGTCCCAGGGAAATCGGTAGCACAGATACGCAGTATTTT.

Comment on this clone: This CDR3 is also generated by other DNA sequences in the sample. The chain is built from TRBV19 and TRBJ2-7; TRBD1 matches 9 bases. The ends lost 5 bases at V and 4 bases at J; junction bases unmatched: 6. Germline V CDR1 and CDR2: LNHDA, SQIVND (reference sequence). The CDR3 contains 14 residues. The CDR3 sequence: CASSRGQGRYEQYF. The CDR3 DNA reads as TGTGCCAGTAGTCGGGGACAGGGACGGTACGAGCAGTACTTC.

V is TRBV2 and J is TRBJ2-3; unclear D gene. CDR1 and CDR2 (germline): SNHLY, FYNNEI. The CDR3 spans 15 residues. V lost 4 bases and J lost 0, with 11 bases in between. The chain's CDR3 is CASSGLSLSTDTQYF. In nucleotides, the CDR3 is TGTGCCAGCAGTGGCCTTTCACTTAGCACAGATACGCAGTATTTT.

The V call is TRBV7-6, the J call TRBJ2-5; D unresolved. Trimming removed 5 bases from V and 0 bases from J, with 4 bases in between. Germline V lookup: CDR1 SGHVS, CDR2 FNYEAQ. This CDR3 is 12 amino acids long. CDR3 DNA sequence: TGTGCCAGCAGCCCAAACCAAGAGACCCAGTACTTC. Translated: CASSPNQETQYF.

This chain connects TRBV10-3 to TRBJ1-2; TRBD1 aligns across 9 bases. The J segment lost 4 bases and the V segment lost 6 bases, leaving 6 bases of the junction unmatched. The CDR3 contains 14 residues. Germline CDR1 ENHRY, CDR2 SYGVKD. The CDR3 DNA follows: TGTGCCATCAGAGCCGAACAGGGGGCCTATGGCTACACCTTC. Translation gives CAIRAEQGAYGYTF.

This clone was picked up one time. The V gene is TRBV29-1, the J gene TRBJ2-2; TRBD1 agrees at 7 bases. The germline V gene has CDR1 SQVTM and CDR2 ANQGSEA. The CDR3 extends over 13 amino acids. V lost 7 bases and J lost 6; bases outside the gene matches: 8. This chain's CDR3 is CSAQPTGPGELFF. The DNA for the CDR3 is TGCAGCGCCCAACCGACAGGGCCCGGGGAGCTGTTTTTT.

The chain combines TRBV7-9 with TRBJ2-7; D is unresolved. V shed 1 base and J shed 7 bases, with 8 bases lying between them. CDR1 is SEHNR, CDR2 FQNEAQ, per germline (reference sequence). This CDR3 contains 12 residues. The CDR3 sequence: CASSLVSREQYF. The CDR3 DNA sequence: TGTGCCAGCAGCTTAGTATCTAGAGAGCAGTACTTC.

This rearrangement joins TRBV6-2 or TRBV6-3 to TRBJ2-3, with D perhaps TRBD2 (5 bases). Germline-derived CDR1 and CDR2 are MNHEY and SVGEGT. Trimming took off 2 bases at V and 3 bases at J, with 12 bases between the two ends. The CDR3 sequence is 15 residues long. As DNA, the CDR3 is TGTGCCAGCAGTTACCTGGGAGACGAGACAGATACGCAGTATTTT. Its protein is CASSYLGDETDTQYF.

V usage is TRBV11-2 and J usage is TRBJ2-3, with a weak D call TRBD2 (5 bases). This CDR3 spans 16 amino acids. CDR1 is SGHAT and CDR2 is FQNNGV in the germline V gene. With 9 bases removed from V and 3 bases from J, the gap between germline ends came to 22 bases. The DNA of the CDR3 is TGTGCCAGTGCTCCGCGGGTCGGAGATAGGACAGATACGCAGTATTTT. Encoded protein: CASAPRVGDRTDTQYF.